The 25 T cell receptor beta chains in this list originate from one sample, sequenced in a study of shared clonotypes between healthy human individuals. Naive-designated CD8 cells lacked CD45RO, were positively enriched for CCR7, and omitted terminally differentiated effector memory CD45RA+ cells. TCRdb's copy holds only in-frame clones and misses some; the assay was immunoSEQ multiplex PCR. This repertoire shows about 700,000 clones, around 92% found once; its top ten account for roughly 22%. Material: naive CD8+ T cells sorted from blood. The receptor set was obtained from a man younger than 40 in good health.

This chain links TRBV28 with TRBJ2-4; TRBD2 matches 7 bases. The V gene end was trimmed by 8 bases and the J gene end by 5 bases; junction bases not matched to a gene: 6. Looked up from germline, CDR1 is MDHEN and CDR2 is SYDVKM. CDR3 length: 13 amino acids. CDR3 amino acids: CASLRGVENIQYF. The CDR3 DNA reads as TGTGCCAGCCTACGGGGGGTAGAAAACATTCAGTACTTC. Full variable domain (rest looked up from reference TRBV28 and TRBJ2-4): DVKVTQSSRYLVKRTGEKVFLECVQDMDHENMFWYRQDPGLGLRLIYFSYDVKMKEKGDIPEGYSVSREKKERFSLILESASTNQTSMYLCASLRGVENIQYFGAGTRLSVL.

The chain carries TRBV5-6 and TRBJ2-3; D ambiguous. This CDR3 is 13 amino acids long. V was trimmed by 2 bases and J by 4 bases, leaving 8 bases between them. The V gene's germline CDR1 is SGHDT and CDR2 YYEEEE. CDR3 loop: CASSFPSSDTQYF. DNA of the CDR3: TGTGCCAGCAGCTTCCCTAGTTCAGATACGCAGTATTTT.

The chain recombines TRBV9 with TRBJ2-7; 7 positions agree with TRBD2. Germline V gene sequence: CDR1 SGDLS, CDR2 YYNGEE. The CDR3 loop spans 15 amino acids. V was pared by 4 bases and J by 5 bases, with 12 bases of the junction left unmatched. CDR3 DNA sequence: TGTGCCAGCAGCCCACTATCGGGAGGATTCCACGAGCAGTACTTC. Protein product: CASSPLSGGFHEQYF.

The chain couples TRBV14 to TRBJ1-3; D not resolved. Trimming stripped 3 bases from V and 1 base from J, with 7 bases between. The germline gives CDR1 SGHDN, CDR2 FVKESK. This CDR3 has 14 amino acids. CDR3 sequence: CASSQDVSGNTIYF. For the CDR3, the DNA is TGTGCCAGCAGCCAGGATGTATCTGGAAACACCATATATTTT.

V is TRBV4-2 and J is TRBJ2-7, with a tentative D call TRBD1 (6 bases). The CDR3 contains 17 residues. Per germline, CDR1 LGHNA and CDR2 YNFKEQ. The V gene lost 0 bases and the J gene lost 4 bases, with 19 bases spanning the gap. As DNA, the CDR3 is TGTGCCAGCAGCCAAGAGGCCCCCAGGGGTTCGGGTTACGAGCAGTACTTC. Translated, it gives CASSQEAPRGSGYEQYF.

The V gene is TRBV30, the J gene TRBJ2-5; tentatively, D is TRBD1 (7 bases). This CDR3 comprises 15 residues. V was trimmed by 1 base and J by 1 base, leaving 13 bases between them. Germline CDR1 reads GTSNPN; CDR2 reads SVGIG (reference sequence). Here the CDR3 DNA reads TGTGCCTGGAGTGCAGGGGGGAGCTCCCAAGAGACCCAGTACTTC. As protein: CAWSAGGSSQETQYF.

Comments on this clone: Other DNA sequences within the sample encode an identical CDR3. The V call is TRBV28, the J call TRBJ2-2; D unresolved. From germline, CDR1 is MDHEN and CDR2 SYDVKM. CDR3 size: 13 residues. Between the trimmed V and J ends, which lost 6 bases and 2 bases, there was a span of 7 bases. For the CDR3, the DNA is TGTGCCAGCAGCCTTGACAACACCGGGGAGCTGTTTTTT. Its translation: CASSLDNTGELFF.

The CDR3 DNA reads TGTGCCAGCAGCGTCGGACTAGCGAACTCCTACGAGCAGTACTTC. Translated: CASSVGLANSYEQYF. J is TRBJ2-7 and V is TRBV5-6; the match to TRBD2 covers 9 bases. This CDR3 is 15 amino acids long. With V trimmed by 4 bases and J by 0 bases, 5 bases remained unmatched. Germline V gene lookup returns CDR1 SGHDT and CDR2 YYEEEE.

J is TRBJ2-7 and V is TRBV27, with D possibly TRBD2 on 6 matching bases. V lost 5 bases to trimming and J lost 3 bases, with 14 bases between them. Germline CDR1 MNHEY, CDR2 SMNVEV (reference sequence). This CDR3 spans 14 amino acids. CDR3 nucleotides: TGTGCCAGCAGTCTCCGGGGGACCAACTACGAGCAGTACTTC. Protein sequence: CASSLRGTNYEQYF.

This clone was seen more than once but under ten times. This chain joins TRBV28 and TRBJ2-5, with D hard to call. The CDR3 extends over 14 amino acids. Germline V gene lookup returns CDR1 MDHEN and CDR2 SYDVKM. V was shortened by 3 bases and J by 2 bases, with 10 bases between the two germline ends. The CDR3 spells CASSLSQSQETQYF. The CDR3 DNA reads TGTGCCAGCAGTTTGTCACAGTCACAAGAGACCCAGTACTTC.

The V and J genes are TRBV2 and TRBJ1-4; D is undetermined. Germline V lookup: CDR1 SNHLY, CDR2 FYNNEI. Trimming took off 3 bases at V and 8 bases at J, with 7 bases between the two ends. CDR3 length: 12 amino acids. This CDR3 is CASSDIGEKLFF. The CDR3 DNA sequence: TGTGCCAGCAGTGATATAGGGGAAAAACTGTTTTTT.

This chain joins TRBV7-2 and TRBJ1-2, with TRBD1 identical over 7 bases. This CDR3 has 15 residues. Unmatched junction bases numbered 9, after V lost 5 bases and J lost 3 bases. Looked up from germline, CDR1 is SGHTA and CDR2 is FQGNSA. CDR3 region: CASSPPWTGHYGYTF. As DNA, the CDR3 is TGTGCCAGCAGCCCCCCCTGGACAGGTCACTATGGCTACACCTTC.

The chain links TRBV9 to TRBJ2-2; D not resolved. CDR1 is SGDLS, CDR2 YYNGEE, per germline. The CDR3 is made up of 13 amino acids. V lost 1 base and J lost 7, with 8 bases in between. CDR3 DNA: TGTGCCAGCAGCGTACGAAAAAACGGGGAGCTGTTTTTT. Its protein product is CASSVRKNGELFF. Filled out from reference TRBV9 and TRBJ2-2, the complete variable domain reads DSGVTQTPKHLITATGQRVTLRCSPRSGDLSVYWYQQSLDQGLQFLIQYYNGEERAKGNILERFSAQQFPDLHSELNLSSLELGDSALYFCASSVRKNGELFFGEGSRLTVL.

This chain joins TRBV29-1 and TRBJ2-2; D remains unclear. The CDR3 is made up of 13 amino acids. Trimming took 3 bases from V and 2 from J, leaving 7 bases between them. Germline loops: CDR1 SQVTM, CDR2 ANQGSEA. The CDR3 nucleotides read TGCAGCGTTGAGACTGATAACACCGGGGAGCTGTTTTTT. It is translated as CSVETDNTGELFF.

The chain carries TRBV19 and TRBJ2-1, with TRBD1 matching over 8 bases. With V trimmed by 7 bases and J by 2 bases, 7 bases remained unmatched. Germline-derived CDR1 and CDR2 are LNHDA and SQIVND (reference sequence). CDR3 length: 15 residues. This chain's CDR3 is CASTHDRGAYNEQFF. The CDR3 DNA is TGTGCCAGTACCCATGACAGGGGCGCCTACAATGAGCAGTTCTTC.

The chain is built from TRBV2 and TRBJ2-7; TRBD2 might be the D (6 bases). Trimming removed 7 bases at V and 6 bases at J, with 19 bases between. This CDR3 is built from 14 residues. Germline loops: CDR1 SNHLY, CDR2 FYNNEI. The CDR3 DNA reads as TGTGCCAGCATGGGGACTCCCGGATTTGGCGAGCAGTACTTC. This sequence encodes CASMGTPGFGEQYF.

V gene TRBV30 combines with J gene TRBJ2-7; 10 nucleotides match TRBD1. Trimming at V came to 3 bases and at J to 7 bases, leaving 12 bases not matched to a gene. The CDR3 sequence is 15 residues long. Germline V gives CDR1 GTSNPN, CDR2 SVGIG (reference sequence). The CDR3 loop reads CAWSPGTGVFREQYF. CDR3 nucleotides: TGTGCCTGGAGCCCCGGGACAGGGGTTTTTCGTGAGCAGTACTTC.

Here the CDR3 DNA reads TGTGCCAGCAGTTTAAGGACCCTATCGGGACACCGCTCCTATGAGCAGTTCTTC. Encoded protein: CASSLRTLSGHRSYEQFF. This sequence joins TRBV28 and TRBJ2-1, with a possible D match to TRBD1 (6 bases). Trimming removed 2 bases at V and 8 bases at J, with 25 bases between. CDR1 MDHEN and CDR2 SYDVKM come from the germline V gene. This CDR3 is 18 amino acids long.

V is TRBV4-3 and J is TRBJ2-2, with a possible D match to TRBD2 (5 bases). This CDR3 contains 14 residues. The V gene's germline CDR1 is LGHNA and CDR2 YSLEER. V lost 0 bases and J lost 4, with 6 bases in between. The CDR3 protein is CASSQEGSTGELFF. The CDR3 nucleotides are TGCGCCAGCAGCCAAGAGGGGAGCACCGGGGAGCTGTTTTTT.

V usage is TRBV19 and J usage is TRBJ2-2; D may correspond to TRBD1 or TRBD2 (5 bases each). The V gene lost 7 bases and the J gene lost 5 bases, with 17 bases spanning the gap. The CDR3 contains 15 residues. Germline CDR1 LNHDA, CDR2 SQIVND (reference sequence). CDR3 DNA: TGTGCCAGTACGGGGCAGCCCGGTTGGACCGGGGAGCTGTTTTTT. This gives the protein CASTGQPGWTGELFF.

In its sample, this clone was seen once. V and J are TRBV29-1 and TRBJ2-1; TRBD2 aligns across 8 bases. Germline V CDR1 and CDR2: SQVTM, ANQGSEA. The V gene end was trimmed by 4 bases and the J gene end by 4 bases; junction bases not matched to a gene: 9. The CDR3 runs to 15 residues. This CDR3 is CSVAGLATSYNEQFF. Here the CDR3 DNA reads TGCAGCGTTGCCGGACTAGCTACTTCGTACAATGAGCAGTTCTTC.

The rearrangement uses TRBV7-9 and TRBJ1-5, with D unresolved. Trimming stripped 1 base from V and 5 bases from J, with 9 bases between. Germline values: CDR1 SEHNR, CDR2 FQNEAQ (reference sequence). The CDR3 sequence is 14 residues long. CDR3 residues: CASSLDYGDQPQHF. The DNA for the CDR3 is TGTGCCAGCAGCTTAGATTATGGGGATCAGCCCCAGCATTTT.

The genes are TRBV7-9 and TRBJ2-1; 8 nucleotides match TRBD2. Germline V gene sequence: CDR1 SEHNR, CDR2 FQNEAQ (reference sequence). J lost 5 bases, V lost 6 bases, and 6 bases had no gene match. The CDR3 has 14 residues. DNA of the CDR3: TGTGCCAGCAGGCTAGCGGGTGGGGACAATGAGCAGTTCTTC. It encodes CASRLAGGDNEQFF.

J is TRBJ2-3 and V is TRBV7-6; D is perhaps TRBD2 (6 bases). Germline V gene sequence: CDR1 SGHVS, CDR2 FNYEAQ. V lost 0 bases and J 3 bases, leaving 13 bases between the germline ends. The CDR3 runs 16 residues. The DNA for the CDR3 is TGTGCCAGCAGCTTAGCAGGCAGCGGGCTGACAGATACGCAGTATTTT. The encoded protein is CASSLAGSGLTDTQYF. The entire variable domain, with the rest obtained from reference TRBV7-6 and TRBJ2-3, is as follows: GAGVSQSPRYKVTKRGQDVALRCDPISGHVSLYWYRQALGQGPEFLTYFNYEAQQDKSGLPNDRFSAERPEGSISTLTIQRTEQRDSAMYRCASSLAGSGLTDTQYFGPGTRLTVL.

The chain recombines TRBV5-4 with TRBJ2-7; 8 nucleotides agree with TRBD1. CDR1 is SGHNT, CDR2 YYREEE, per germline (reference sequence). V gave up 0 bases and J gave up 3 bases; unmatched junction bases: 5. This CDR3 comprises 15 residues. CDR3 amino acids: CASSLGQGFGYEQYF. The CDR3 DNA sequence: TGTGCCAGCAGCTTGGGACAGGGGTTCGGCTACGAGCAGTACTTC.